This TCR beta chain was recovered during a study of blood T cell repertoires in COVID-19. Study information: Acute-phase and convalescent COVID-19 samples originated in the United States, Italy and Spain.

The CDR3 covers 12 residues. Germline V gives CDR1 MGHRA, CDR2 YSYEKL. Trimming removed 1 base at V and 8 bases at J, with 6 bases between. Original processing methods: Amplification of reference gene primers was used by the study to estimate nucleated cell counts. Profiling relied on immunoSEQ multiplex PCR, and the TCRdb table lists in-frame clones only, not all of them. That table is the source of V, J and clone size, and D and trimming were worked out from the DNA. The sample consists of tens of thousands of clones, around four fifths of them appearing once. This TCR came from a human donor in a cohort sampled during active COVID-19. This chain connects TRBV4-1 to TRBJ2-1; D not certain. Input material: peripheral blood. The CDR3, as DNA: TGCGCCAGCAGCCAAGTCCTCGATGAGCAGTTCTTC. This sequence encodes CASSQVLDEQFF.